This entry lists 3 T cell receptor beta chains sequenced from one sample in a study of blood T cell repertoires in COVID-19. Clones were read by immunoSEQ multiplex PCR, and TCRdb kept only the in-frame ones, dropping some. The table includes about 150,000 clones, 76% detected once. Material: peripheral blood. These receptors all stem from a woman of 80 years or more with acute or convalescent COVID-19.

The CDR3 sequence is CASSTSGGTDTQYF. CDR3 in DNA: TGTGCCAGCAGCACTAGCGGGGGCACAGATACGCAGTATTTT. The chain is built from TRBV11-3 and TRBJ2-3, with 10 nucleotides matching TRBD2. The CDR3 loop spans 14 amino acids. V was clipped by 5 bases and J by 1 base; unmatched bases: 0. CDR1 is SGHNT and CDR2 is YENEEA in the germline V gene.

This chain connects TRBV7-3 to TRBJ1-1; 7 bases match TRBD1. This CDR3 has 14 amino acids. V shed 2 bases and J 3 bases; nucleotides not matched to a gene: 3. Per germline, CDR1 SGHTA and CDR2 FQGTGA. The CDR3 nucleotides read TGTGCCAGCAGCTTAGCGGGACAGTACACTGAAGCTTTCTTT. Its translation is CASSLAGQYTEAFF.

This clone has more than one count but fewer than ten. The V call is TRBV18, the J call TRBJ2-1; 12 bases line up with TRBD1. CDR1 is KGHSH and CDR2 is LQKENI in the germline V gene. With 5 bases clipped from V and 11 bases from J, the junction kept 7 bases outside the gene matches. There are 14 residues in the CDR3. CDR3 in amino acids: CASSESGTGGQQFF. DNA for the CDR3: TGTGCCAGCTCAGAATCCGGGACAGGGGGCCAGCAGTTCTTC.